Following are 20 T cell receptor beta chains from one sample sequenced in a study of shared clonotypes between healthy human individuals. Assay used: immunoSEQ multiplex PCR; TCRdb lists only in-frame clones, some missing. Among about a million clones listed, around three quarters were seen once. Sequenced material: memory CD4+ T cells from PBMCs. Indicated subset: CD45RA-negative fraction. The receptor source for this set is a man between 18 and 29 years old in good health. Some clones in this sample may be carry-over from other donors' samples.

This clone has a single count. J is TRBJ1-2 and V is TRBV5-5, with TRBD1 as a possible D gene (5 bases). V lost 2 bases to trimming and J lost 8 bases, with 10 bases between them. This CDR3 contains 12 residues. CDR1 is SGHKS and CDR2 is YYEKEE in the germline V gene (reference sequence). The CDR3 nucleotides read TGTGCCAGCAGCTTACGGGACGGCGGCTACACCTTC. Its translation is CASSLRDGGYTF.

The chain is built from TRBV7-8 and TRBJ2-2; 7 nucleotides line up with TRBD2. In germline, CDR1 is SGHVS, CDR2 FQNEAQ. The CDR3 has 14 amino acids. CDR3 residues: CAPGLADNTGELFF. CDR3 DNA sequence: TGTGCGCCCGGGCTAGCGGATAACACCGGGGAGCTGTTTTTT.

This clone has just one count. The chain employs TRBV5-1 and TRBJ2-1; 8 bases align to TRBD2. Trimming removed 4 bases from V and 9 bases from J; junction bases left unmatched: 15. The length of the CDR3 is 16 residues. Germline CDR1 reads SGHRS; CDR2 reads YFSETQ. The CDR3 coding sequence is TGCGCCAGCAGCGAGGGACTAGTGGGAGGTGGGAGTGAGCAGTTCTTC. Amino acids: CASSEGLVGGGSEQFF.

The chain combines TRBV5-5 with TRBJ2-7; D is ambiguous. V lost 6 bases to trimming and J lost 4 bases, with 17 bases between them. CDR1 and CDR2 from the germline V gene are SGHKS and YYEKEE (reference sequence). The CDR3 extends over 14 amino acids. CDR3 nucleotide sequence: TGTGCCAGCAACAAGAACTTACAGATTTACGAGCAGTACTTC. Translation gives CASNKNLQIYEQYF. Together with reference TRBV5-5 and TRBJ2-7, the CDR3 gives the full variable domain: DAGVTQSPTHLIKTRGQQVTLRCSPISGHKSVSWYQQVLGQGPQFIFQYYEKEERGRGNFPDRFSARQFPNYSSELNVNALLLGDSALYLCASNKNLQIYEQYFGPGTRLTVT.

This clone was picked up a small number of times. The chain has TRBV4-3 and TRBJ2-3; 7 bases align to TRBD2. The CDR3 is 17 residues long. The germline gives CDR1 LGHNA, CDR2 YSLEER. Germline trimming cut 3 bases from V and 5 bases from J; bases unmatched to any gene: 14. The CDR3 DNA reads as TGCGCCAGCAGCCACCCAGGGAGGGACTGGACCCAAGATACGCAGTATTTT. This encodes CASSHPGRDWTQDTQYF.

The V and J genes are TRBV19 and TRBJ1-1; TRBD1 agrees at 8 bases. Germline CDR1 reads LNHDA; CDR2 reads SQIVND (reference sequence). The V gene end was trimmed by 4 bases and the J gene end by 6 bases; junction bases not matched to a gene: 10. The CDR3 covers 15 residues. CDR3 bases: TGTGCCAGTAGTAGGACAGGGTGGATCGGCGCTGAAGCTTTCTTT. This translates into CASSRTGWIGAEAFF.

The chain couples TRBV18 to TRBJ2-7; no reliable D call. The germline gives CDR1 KGHSH, CDR2 LQKENI. V lost 2 bases and J 5 bases, leaving 10 bases between the germline ends. This CDR3 contains 13 residues. The CDR3 DNA sequence: TGTGCCAGCTCACCAACAGTAGGGAACGAGCAGTACTTC. Translation gives CASSPTVGNEQYF.

The rearrangement joins TRBV28 to TRBJ2-3; 9 nucleotides agree with TRBD1. The CDR3 runs to 15 residues. The germline V gene has CDR1 MDHEN and CDR2 SYDVKM. After removal of 6 bases from V and 3 bases from J, the junction contained 7 bases not matched to a gene. CDR3 in amino acids: CASSAGTGKTDTQYF. The DNA of the CDR3 is TGTGCCAGCAGCGCCGGGACAGGGAAAACAGATACGCAGTATTTT. Together with reference TRBV28 and TRBJ2-3, the CDR3 gives the full variable domain: DVKVTQSSRYLVKRTGEKVFLECVQDMDHENMFWYRQDPGLGLRLIYFSYDVKMKEKGDIPEGYSVSREKKERFSLILESASTNQTSMYLCASSAGTGKTDTQYFGPGTRLTVL.

This clone was seen more than once but under ten times. The DNA for the CDR3 is TGTGCCAGCAGTTTAACAGGGGGCAATTACTATGGCTACACCTTC. As protein: CASSLTGGNYYGYTF. The J gene is TRBJ1-2, the V gene TRBV28, with 9 bases matching TRBD1. The ends lost 2 bases at V and 3 bases at J; junction bases unmatched: 4. This CDR3 spans 15 amino acids. The germline CDR1 and CDR2 sequences are MDHEN and SYDVKM.

This sequence joins TRBV9 and TRBJ1-1, with TRBD1 matching over 10 bases. The germline V gene has CDR1 SGDLS and CDR2 YYNGEE. The junction had 7 bases not matched to a gene; V was cut back by 3 bases and J by 5 bases. CDR3 length: 15 residues. The CDR3 loop reads CASSARQGAYTEAFF. The CDR3 DNA is TGTGCCAGCAGCGCCCGACAGGGGGCTTATACTGAAGCTTTCTTT.

V gene TRBV19 combines with J gene TRBJ1-1, with TRBD1 identical over 7 bases. CDR3 length: 14 amino acids. The germline CDR1 and CDR2 sequences are LNHDA and SQIVND (reference sequence). With 6 bases clipped from V and 0 bases from J, the junction kept 4 bases outside the gene matches. CDR3 in amino acids: CASSWDSLNTEAFF. The DNA for the CDR3 is TGTGCCAGTAGCTGGGACAGCTTGAACACTGAAGCTTTCTTT.

The rearrangement uses TRBV28 and TRBJ2-6; the D call may be TRBD1 or TRBD2 (6 bases each). The V and J ends lost 8 bases and 0 bases respectively, with 14 bases between them. The length of the CDR3 is 16 residues. Germline assignment: CDR1 MDHEN and CDR2 SYDVKM. CDR3 protein: CASRREGGSGANVLTF. As DNA, the CDR3 is TGTGCCAGCCGCCGCGAGGGGGGCTCTGGGGCCAACGTCCTGACTTTC.

The chain uses TRBV7-9 and TRBJ2-5; D is possibly TRBD2 (6 bases). This CDR3 contains 16 residues. V lost 3 bases and J lost 4, with 18 bases in between. Germline CDR1 and CDR2: SEHNR and FQNEAQ (reference sequence). The CDR3 sequence is CASSLGGAGSGETQYF. CDR3 nucleotides: TGTGCCAGCAGCTTGGGTGGGGCGGGGTCCGGAGAGACCCAGTACTTC.

The chain is built from TRBV5-1 and TRBJ2-3; 14 bases line up with TRBD2. This CDR3 is 18 amino acids long. From germline, CDR1 is SGHRS and CDR2 YFSETQ. V dropped 4 bases and J dropped 2; count of bases not matched to a gene: 9. In nucleotides, the CDR3 is TGCGCCAGCAGCGTAGGACTAGCGGGAGGCATCTTCACAGATACGCAGTATTTT. Translation gives CASSVGLAGGIFTDTQYF.

The V gene is TRBV30, the J gene TRBJ2-1; TRBD2 matches at 11 bases. After removal of 8 bases from V and 4 bases from J, the junction contained 7 bases not matched to a gene. Germline values: CDR1 GTSNPN, CDR2 SVGIG (reference sequence). This CDR3 has 14 amino acids. The CDR3 sequence is CAGRGLAEYNEQFF. CDR3 bases: TGTGCCGGCCGGGGACTAGCGGAATACAATGAGCAGTTCTTC.

This rearrangement joins TRBV2 to TRBJ2-7; 9 positions match TRBD1. CDR1 and CDR2 (germline): SNHLY, FYNNEI. The CDR3 covers 15 residues. The trim removed 6 bases at V and 6 bases at J, leaving 12 bases unmatched. The CDR3 coding sequence is TGTGCCAGCAGACTAACAGGGGGCGCAGCCCGCGAGCAGTACTTC. Translating it yields CASRLTGGAAREQYF.

CDR3 in amino acids: CASSLRAGTSRTSGKYEQYF. In nucleotides, the CDR3 is TGTGCCAGCAGTTTACGGGCTGGCACGAGTCGGACTAGCGGGAAGTACGAGCAGTACTTC. The chain has TRBV27 and TRBJ2-7, with 12 bases lining up with TRBD2. The V and J ends lost 2 bases and 4 bases, in that order; junction bases with no gene match: 18. Per the germline V gene, CDR1 is MNHEY and CDR2 is SMNVEV (reference sequence). This CDR3 is built from 20 residues.

As to this clone: A much more abundant neighbour one base away suggests this may be a read error. The chain recombines TRBV27 with TRBJ2-5; D might be TRBD1 (5 bases). Trimming removed 5 bases from V and 5 bases from J, with 6 bases in between. The CDR3 is 11 amino acids. Germline-derived CDR1 and CDR2 are MNHEY and SMNVEV (reference sequence). CDR3 DNA: TGTGCCAGCAGTAGGGGTGAGACCCAGTACTTC. Protein: CASSRGETQYF.

The chain joins TRBV7-2 to TRBJ1-2, with TRBD1 identical over 9 bases. The CDR3 length is 15 residues. Trimming at V came to 3 bases and at J to 1 base, leaving 3 bases not matched to a gene. The V gene's germline CDR1 is SGHTA and CDR2 FQGNSA. As DNA, the CDR3 is TGTGCCAGCAGCTTCAGGGGACAGGGTAACTATGGCTACACCTTC. Protein sequence: CASSFRGQGNYGYTF.

The J gene is TRBJ1-1, the V gene TRBV28, with a weak D call TRBD1 (5 bases). CDR1 is MDHEN, CDR2 SYDVKM, per germline. V lost 6 bases and J 6 bases, leaving 17 bases between the germline ends. This CDR3 is built from 14 residues. The CDR3: CASRPPGPHSEAFF. The CDR3 DNA is TGTGCCAGCAGGCCCCCGGGACCTCATTCTGAAGCTTTCTTT.